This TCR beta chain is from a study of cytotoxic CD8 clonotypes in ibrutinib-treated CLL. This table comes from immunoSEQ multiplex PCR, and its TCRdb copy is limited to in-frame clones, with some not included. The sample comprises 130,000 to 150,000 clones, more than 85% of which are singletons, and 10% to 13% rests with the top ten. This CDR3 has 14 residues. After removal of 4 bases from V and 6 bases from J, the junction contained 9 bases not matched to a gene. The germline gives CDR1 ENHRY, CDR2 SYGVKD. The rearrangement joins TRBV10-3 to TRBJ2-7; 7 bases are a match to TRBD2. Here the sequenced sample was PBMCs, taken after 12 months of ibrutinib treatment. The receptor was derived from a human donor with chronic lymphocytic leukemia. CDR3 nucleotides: TGTGCCATCAGTGGGGTAGGGACGGGAGGCGAGCAGTACTTC. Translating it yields CAISGVGTGGEQYF.